The 14 T cell receptor beta chains listed next were all sequenced from one sample in a study of cytomegalovirus exposure and HLA in healthy donors. It was with 60 Vbeta and 13 Jbeta primers that the PCR ran. Assay: immunoSEQ multiplex PCR; the TCRdb copy retains only in-frame clones and omits some. The sample carries some 200,000 clones, 62% recorded once. Sequencing was performed on PBMCs. These receptors were obtained from a man between 40 and 49 years old in good health and CMV-seronegative.

The V gene is TRBV11-3, the J gene TRBJ2-7; maybe TRBD1 (5 bases). The CDR3 is made up of 13 amino acids. The ends were cut back, 3 bases at V and 4 bases at J, with 10 bases in the middle. CDR1 and CDR2 (germline): SGHNT, YENEEA. The CDR3 coding sequence is TGTGCCAGCAGCTTGCAGGGTTCATACGAGCAGTACTTC. Amino acid sequence: CASSLQGSYEQYF.

V and J are TRBV7-2 and TRBJ2-7; D is perhaps TRBD2 (6 bases). The CDR3 spans 14 residues. Deletions cut 2 bases from V and 5 bases from J, with 13 bases between. Germline CDR1 reads SGHTA; CDR2 reads FQGNSA. The CDR3 sequence: CASSLTLPGDEQYF. The DNA for the CDR3 is TGTGCCAGCAGCTTAACACTCCCGGGGGACGAGCAGTACTTC.

This clone was detected a few times. V gene TRBV5-1 combines with J gene TRBJ1-6, with 11 bases fitting TRBD1. Per germline, CDR1 SGHRS and CDR2 YFSETQ. The trim removed 1 base at V and 8 bases at J, leaving 5 bases unmatched. The CDR3 totals 16 residues. The CDR3 loop is CASSLPRTGGDSPLHF. CDR3 nucleotides: TGCGCCAGCAGCTTGCCTAGGACAGGGGGCGATTCACCCCTCCACTTT.

The V gene is TRBV30, the J gene TRBJ1-2; tentatively, D is TRBD1 (5 bases). The CDR3 is 17 residues long. In germline, CDR1 is GTSNPN, CDR2 SVGIG (reference sequence). Trimming cost V 4 bases and J 0 bases, with 21 bases left between them. The CDR3: CAWTPYPPGLANYGYTF. The CDR3 nucleotides read TGTGCCTGGACCCCTTATCCCCCAGGGTTAGCTAACTATGGCTACACCTTC.

The rearrangement uses TRBV7-9 and TRBJ2-3; TRBD2 agrees at 11 bases. The CDR3 consists of 18 residues. Trimming at V came to 3 bases and at J to 5 bases, leaving 13 bases not matched to a gene. Germline CDR1 reads SEHNR; CDR2 reads FQNEAQ (reference sequence). The CDR3 loop reads CASSFGTSGPSRVDTQYF. The CDR3 coding sequence is TGTGCCAGCAGCTTCGGGACTAGCGGTCCCTCTAGAGTAGATACGCAGTATTTT. The entire variable domain, with the rest obtained from reference TRBV7-9 and TRBJ2-3, is as follows: DTGVSQNPRHKITKRGQNVTFRCDPISEHNRLYWYRQTLGQGPEFLTYFQNEAQLEKSRLLSDRFSAERPKGSFSTLEIQRTEQGDSAMYLCASSFGTSGPSRVDTQYFGPGTRLTVL.

CDR3 bases: TGTGCCAGCAGCTTAGACAATGGACAGGGGTTCTTC. As protein: CASSLDNGQGFF. The chain links TRBV7-8 to TRBJ2-1, with 8 bases aligning to TRBD1. The V gene end was trimmed by 1 base and the J gene end by 15 bases; junction bases not matched to a gene: 5. The CDR3 extends over 12 amino acids. From germline, CDR1 is SGHVS and CDR2 FQNEAQ.

The sample holds a few counts of this clone. This sequence joins TRBV28 and TRBJ2-7, with TRBD1 identical over 8 bases. CDR1 and CDR2 from the germline V gene are MDHEN and SYDVKM. Trimming took 2 bases from V and 6 from J; bases not matched to a gene: 9. The CDR3 is made up of 15 amino acids. CDR3 nucleotide sequence: TGTGCCAGCAGTTTAGTAGGACAGGGTAATGGCGAGCAGTACTTC. Translating it yields CASSLVGQGNGEQYF.

V usage is TRBV18 and J usage is TRBJ2-7; D not certain. This CDR3 has 11 amino acids. The germline gives CDR1 KGHSH, CDR2 LQKENI. V was pared by 6 bases and J by 3 bases, with 6 bases between. CDR3 bases: TGTGCCAGCTCGTTTAACTACGAGCAGTACTTC. It specifies CASSFNYEQYF.

This chain joins TRBV2 and TRBJ1-6, with unresolved D. The CDR3 runs 14 residues. V lost 8 bases to trimming and J lost 4 bases, with 12 bases between them. Germline CDR1 reads SNHLY; CDR2 reads FYNNEI. CDR3 amino acids: CASWEDSYNSPLHF. CDR3 coding DNA: TGTGCCAGCTGGGAAGATTCGTATAATTCACCCCTCCACTTT.

This chain links TRBV19 with TRBJ1-4; 7 bases map to TRBD1. Germline V CDR1 and CDR2: LNHDA, SQIVND (reference sequence). CDR3 length: 16 amino acids. V was clipped by 6 bases and J by 3 bases; unmatched bases: 10. In DNA form, the CDR3 reads TGTGCCAGTAGCTCAGGGAACAGGGGTTCTAATGAAAAACTGTTTTTT. Translating gives CASSSGNRGSNEKLFF.

V gene TRBV6-1 combines with J gene TRBJ2-7; possibly TRBD2 for D (6 bases). The CDR3 loop spans 17 amino acids. CDR1 and CDR2 (germline): MNHNS, SASEGT. Trimming took 3 bases from V and 3 from J, leaving 21 bases between them. This CDR3 reads CASSDPYLEGYRYEQYF. In nucleotides, the CDR3 is TGTGCCAGCAGTGATCCTTATTTGGAGGGGTACCGCTACGAGCAGTACTTC.

There are a few counts of this clone. This sequence joins TRBV7-9 and TRBJ1-4; 9 bases align to TRBD1. CDR1 and CDR2 (germline): SEHNR, FQNEAQ (reference sequence). J was trimmed by 5 bases and V by 7 bases; bases with no gene match: 5. CDR3 length: 14 amino acids. The CDR3 loop reads CASKGTGLNEKLFF. CDR3 in DNA: TGTGCCAGCAAGGGGACAGGGCTCAATGAAAAACTGTTTTTT.

This chain links TRBV19 with TRBJ2-5; D is possibly TRBD1 (5 bases). Germline V gene sequence: CDR1 LNHDA, CDR2 SQIVND (reference sequence). The V end lost 3 bases, the J end lost 2 bases, and 16 bases lay between the germline ends. There are 16 residues in the CDR3. The CDR3 spells CASSIGGATTQETQYF. In DNA form, the CDR3 reads TGTGCCAGTAGTATTGGTGGGGCAACAACACAAGAGACCCAGTACTTC. Full variable domain (rest looked up from reference TRBV19 and TRBJ2-5): DGGITQSPKYLFRKEGQNVTLSCEQNLNHDAMYWYRQDPGQGLRLIYYSQIVNDFQKGDIAEGYSVSREKKESFPLTVTSAQKNPTAFYLCASSIGGATTQETQYFGPGTRLLVL.

J is TRBJ2-5 and V is TRBV28, with D possibly being TRBD2 (6 bases). With 5 bases removed from V and 1 base from J, the gap between germline ends came to 11 bases. Germline-derived CDR1 and CDR2 are MDHEN and SYDVKM. CDR3 length: 14 amino acids. The CDR3 DNA sequence: TGTGCCAGCAGTCCCGGACTACTCCAAGAGACCCAGTACTTC. Translated, it gives CASSPGLLQETQYF.